This is a list of T cell receptor beta chains from one sample in a study of OX40 agonist ivuxolimab in advanced cancers. The data were produced by immunoSEQ multiplex PCR, yet TCRdb's version contains in-frame clones alone and is incomplete. The table includes under 85,000 clones, about 85% detected once. The sample was CD4+ or CD8+ T cells sorted from blood, taken in a trial of the OX40 agonist ivuxolimab. All receptors derive from an adult with an advanced solid tumor such as melanoma, head and neck, liver or kidney cancer. CDR3s include the opening cysteine and the closing phenylalanine or tryptophan. The D gene is left open where the match is weak. Clone size is not always given. Where it is, it says once, few, many or a class for expanded clones.

abundance,j_gene,d_gene,v_gene,CDR3aa,CDR3nt
once,TRBJ2-5,-,TRBV19,CASSTSGTKMQETQYF,TGTGCCAGTAGTACCTCCGGGACAAAAATGCAAGAGACCCAGTACTTC
-,TRBJ2-7,-,TRBV5-4,CASSPDTGVYEQYF,TGTGCCAGCAGCCCCGACACGGGTGTTTACGAGCAGTACTTC
-,TRBJ1-1,-,TRBV6-5,CASSSWDQGVTEAFF,TGTGCCAGCAGTTCGTGGGACCAGGGAGTCACTGAAGCTTTCTTT
once,TRBJ1-2,-,TRBV4-3,CASSQDTGRASYGYTF,TGCGCCAGCAGCCAAGATACGGGCAGGGCTTCCTATGGCTACACCTTC
-,TRBJ2-7,-,TRBV11-2,CASSLVTGGSYEQYF,TGTGCCAGCAGCTTAGTGACGGGGGGCTCTTACGAGCAGTACTTC
-,TRBJ2-6,-,TRBV27,CASSLSRDFNSGANVLTF,TGTGCCAGCAGTTTATCGAGGGATTTTAACTCTGGGGCCAACGTCCTGACTTTC
-,TRBJ1-4,TRBD1,TRBV4-3,CASSRQGPATNEKLFF,TGCGCCAGCAGCCGACAGGGGCCCGCAACTAATGAAAAACTGTTTTTT
-,TRBJ2-3,-,TRBV7-7,CASSLGQTTDTQYF,TGTGCTAGCAGCTTAGGACAGACCACAGATACGCAGTATTTT
-,TRBJ2-1,TRBD2,TRBV7-6,CASSTGTSGTLSSYNEQFF,TGTGCCAGCAGCACTGGGACTAGCGGAACCCTGAGCTCCTACAATGAGCAGTTCTTC
-,TRBJ2-3,-,TRBV7-9,CASSLNQFLALTDTQYF,TGTGCCAGCAGCTTAAATCAGTTCCTAGCTCTCACAGATACGCAGTATTTT
-,TRBJ1-1,-,TRBV29-1,CSVSRDMNTEAFF,TGCAGCGTGTCCCGGGACATGAACACTGAAGCTTTCTTT
-,TRBJ1-1,-,TRBV30,CARKAAAEAFF,TGTGCCCGTAAGGCTGCTGCTGAAGCTTTCTTT
-,TRBJ2-5,-,TRBV5-5,CASSVQGRETQYF,TGTGCCAGCAGCGTACAGGGGAGGGAGACCCAGTACTTC
-,TRBJ1-3,-,TRBV9,CASSDAETGTGNTIYF,TGTGCCAGCAGCGACGCTGAAACAGGGACTGGAAACACCATATATTTT
-,TRBJ1-5,-,TRBV6-5,CASSPGLDQPQHF,TGTGCCAGCAGCCCCGGACTGGATCAGCCCCAGCATTTT
-,TRBJ2-3,-,TRBV11-3,CASSLGRSSDTQYF,TGTGCCAGCAGCTTAGGTAGATCTTCAGATACGCAGTATTTT
-,TRBJ1-2,TRBD1,TRBV5-4,CASSGDRMMTNYGYTF,TGTGCCAGCAGCGGGGACAGGATGATGACTAACTATGGCTACACCTTC
-,TRBJ2-5,-,TRBV28,CASSLIGHPKEKTQYF,TGTGCCAGCAGTTTAATTGGACACCCCAAAGAAAAGACCCAGTACTTC
-,TRBJ2-7,TRBD2,TRBV28,CASSPGWGTSSYEQYF,TGTGCCAGCAGTCCTGGGTGGGGGACTAGTAGTTACGAGCAGTACTTC
-,TRBJ1-6,-,TRBV7-3,CASSLLGQTNSPLHF,TGTGCCAGCAGCCTCTTGGGGCAGACTAATTCACCCCTCCACTTT
-,TRBJ2-2,-,TRBV9,CASSLGAGELFF,TGTGCCAGCAGTCTGGGGGCCGGGGAGCTGTTTTTT
-,TRBJ2-4,-,TRBV30,CACTGTFSAVAKNIQYF,TGTGCCTGTACCGGGACTTTCAGCGCGGTAGCCAAAAACATTCAGTACTTC
-,TRBJ2-4,TRBD1,TRBV5-4,CASSERDRGRNIQYF,TGTGCCAGCAGCGAGAGAGACAGGGGGCGAAACATTCAGTACTTC
-,TRBJ1-2,TRBD1,TRBV19,CASNPGQATSYTF,TGTGCCAGTAACCCGGGACAGGCGACTAGCTACACCTTC
few,TRBJ2-7,-,TRBV18,CASSRLPGYEQYF,TGTGCCAGCTCAAGACTCCCAGGGTACGAGCAGTACTTC
-,TRBJ1-5,TRBD1,TRBV2,CASSADRGLQPQHF,TGTGCCAGCAGCGCCGACAGGGGGTTGCAGCCCCAGCATTTT
-,TRBJ2-5,-,TRBV20-1,CSAREGTQYF,TGCAGTGCTAGGGAGGGGACCCAGTACTTC
-,TRBJ2-5,-,TRBV12-5,CASGLAGKGETQYF,TGTGCTAGTGGTCTCGCAGGGAAGGGAGAGACCCAGTACTTC
-,TRBJ1-2,TRBD1,TRBV6-5,CASTSGGRTGYGYTF,TGTGCCAGCACCTCTGGGGGGCGGACAGGGTATGGCTACACCTTC
-,TRBJ2-1,-,TRBV29-1,CSVVGSGGEQFF,TGCAGCGTTGTAGGGTCTGGAGGTGAGCAGTTCTTC
-,TRBJ1-2,-,TRBV12-5,CARSGRSTNYGYTF,TGTGCTAGATCCGGACGGTCCACTAACTATGGCTACACCTTC
few,TRBJ2-7,-,TRBV10-1,CASSEQAYEQYF,TGCGCCAGCAGTGAGCAGGCCTACGAGCAGTACTTC
-,TRBJ1-2,TRBD1,TRBV2,CASSTRTGGSYGYTF,TGTGCCAGCAGTACTCGGACAGGGGGCAGCTATGGCTACACCTTC
-,TRBJ2-1,TRBD2,TRBV14,CASSHRTGTSGYNEQFF,TGTGCCAGCAGCCATAGAACCGGGACTAGCGGATACAATGAGCAGTTCTTC
-,TRBJ1-2,-,TRBV5-6,CASSTSNYGYTF,TGTGCCAGCAGTACAAGTAACTATGGCTACACCTTC
-,TRBJ2-5,-,TRBV18,CASSPSIQEETQYF,TGTGCCAGCTCACCAAGTATTCAGGAAGAGACCCAGTACTTC
-,TRBJ2-3,-,TRBV19,CASSFERLADTQYF,TGTGCCAGTAGTTTTGAGAGACTTGCAGATACGCAGTATTTT
-,TRBJ2-1,-,TRBV6-1,CASSGAGDSQFF,TGTGCCAGCAGTGGAGCAGGGGATTCGCAGTTCTTC
-,TRBJ1-5,-,TRBV10-2,CASSEWDGKDQPQHF,TGCGCCAGCAGTGAGTGGGACGGGAAGGATCAGCCCCAGCATTTT
once,TRBJ1-5,-,TRBV5-1,CASSLWGGQPQHF,TGCGCCAGCAGCTTGTGGGGAGGCCAGCCCCAGCATTTT
-,TRBJ1-3,-,TRBV21-1,CASSYQPPREHSGNTIYF,TGTGCCAGCAGCTATCAGCCCCCCAGGGAACACTCTGGAAACACCATATATTTT
-,TRBJ2-5,-,TRBV18,CASSPRNQETQYF,TGTGCCAGCTCACCACGGAACCAAGAGACCCAGTACTTC
once,TRBJ1-5,-,TRBV6-5,CASSQRDNQPQHF,TGTGCCAGCAGTCAGAGGGACAATCAGCCCCAGCATTTT
-,TRBJ1-5,-,TRBV7-9,CASSFDGGNQPQHF,TGTGCCAGCAGCTTTGACGGGGGGAATCAGCCCCAGCATTTT
-,TRBJ2-7,TRBD2,TRBV28,CASSLFSGRAYEQYF,TGTGCCAGCAGTTTATTTAGCGGGAGGGCCTACGAGCAGTACTTC
few,TRBJ2-3,-,TRBV7-9,CASLTRDLWDTQYF,TGTGCCAGCTTAACCCGGGACCTATGGGATACGCAGTATTTT
few,TRBJ1-2,-,TRBV14,CASSQDRVGISYTF,TGTGCCAGCAGCCAAGACAGGGTTGGGATCTCCTACACCTTC
-,TRBJ2-7,-,TRBV30,CAWSVHGSENMGEQYF,TGTGCCTGGAGTGTACACGGCTCCGAAAACATGGGGGAGCAGTACTTC
-,TRBJ2-7,-,TRBV2,CASRADANFYEQYF,TGTGCCAGCAGAGCGGACGCGAACTTCTACGAGCAGTACTTC
-,TRBJ1-5,-,TRBV4-3,CASSQGGVNQPQHF,TGCGCCAGCAGCCAAGGAGGGGTAAATCAGCCCCAGCATTTT
-,TRBJ2-6,-,TRBV5-4,CASSPGQSFSGANVLTF,TGTGCCAGCAGCCCCGGCCAGAGCTTCTCTGGGGCCAACGTCCTGACTTTC
-,TRBJ2-2,-,TRBV27,CASSERVYRTGELFF,TGTGCCAGCAGTGAGCGGGTGTACCGCACCGGGGAGCTGTTTTTT